The 32 T cell receptor beta chains below all came from one sample that was sequenced in a study of post-analysis software for immune sequencing data. Whole-study results and caveats: Patients used about 5 TRBV segments, including TRBV5-6, TRBV5-1 and TRBV20-1, more often than controls.

No antigen has been assigned to these receptors. TCR beta cDNA libraries included unique molecular identifiers. TCRdb called the PCR reads again in MiXCR, with one record for every CDR3 protein. The repertoire holds about 200,000 distinct CDR3 sequences, with 29% as singletons. The sample was blood. The source of these receptors is a girl aged 2-17 years with multiple sclerosis.

This clonotype was counted ten times or more. The rearrangement links TRBV20-1 to TRBJ2-7, with no clear D. V was pared by 3 bases and J by 0 bases, with 6 bases between. CDR3 length: 12 residues. Germline CDR1 reads DFQATT; CDR2 reads SNEGSKA (reference sequence). In DNA form, the CDR3 reads TGCAGTGCTAGTACAGTCTCCTACGAGCAGTACTTC. Residues: CSASTVSYEQYF.

This clonotype has a count of ten or more. The rearrangement links TRBV28 to TRBJ2-3; possible D gene TRBD2, 6 bases. Trimming took off 7 bases at V and 6 bases at J, with 20 bases between the two ends. Germline-derived CDR1 and CDR2 are MDHEN and SYDVKM. The CDR3 totals 15 residues. The CDR3 DNA is TGTGCCAGCATCTTAACCCTAGCGCGAGGGGATACGCAGTATTTT. It translates to CASILTLARGDTQYF.

The rearrangement uses TRBV7-9 and TRBJ1-5, with D perhaps TRBD1 (5 bases). Trimming stripped 5 bases from V and 7 bases from J, with 15 bases between. The CDR3 runs to 14 residues. CDR1 is SEHNR and CDR2 is FQNEAQ in the germline V gene (reference sequence). CDR3 protein: CASSRAGGGQPQHF. CDR3 nucleotides: TGTGCCAGCAGCAGAGCCGGGGGTGGGCAGCCCCAGCATTTT.

A remark on this clonotype: At one end the junction does not follow the germline gene, possibly because of a read error. The chain carries TRBV7-3 and TRBJ2-7; no clear D. The CDR3 consists of 12 residues. The germline V gene encodes CDR1 SGHTA and CDR2 FQGTGA. The CDR3 DNA sequence: TGTGCCGGCAGCCCGGACGGCTACGAGCAGTACTTC. This gives the protein CAGSPDGYEQYF.

The chain couples TRBV6-6 to TRBJ2-4; TRBD2 aligns across 9 bases. TRBJ2-7 matches the DNA end more closely, so the J call is doubtful. The CDR3 contains 16 residues. The germline CDR1 and CDR2 sequences are MNHNY and SVGAGI (reference sequence). CDR3 sequence (DNA): TGTGCCAGCAGCCTACGACTAGCGGATAGAACCTACGAGCAGTACTTC. Amino acid sequence: CASSLRLADRTYEQYF.

This clonotype appeared many times. This chain links TRBV4-1 with TRBJ1-2; 8 positions agree with TRBD1. CDR3 size: 18 residues. Germline V gives CDR1 MGHRA, CDR2 YSYEKL. The V segment lost 0 bases and the J segment 5 bases; nucleotides outside the gene matches: 14. For the CDR3, the DNA is TGCGCCAGCAGCCAAGAAACCCGACAGGGGAGGCCCCCTTATGGCTACACCTTC. Its protein is CASSQETRQGRPPYGYTF.

The J gene is TRBJ1-1, the V gene TRBV5-1; D is unclear. The germline V gene encodes CDR1 SGHRS and CDR2 YFSETQ. The CDR3 covers 13 residues. V was pared by 5 bases and J by 3 bases, with 11 bases between. CDR3 DNA sequence: TGCGCCAGCAGGGTGAAGGAGGACACTGAAGCTTTCTTT. As protein: CASRVKEDTEAFF.

This clonotype was counted ten times or more. V and J are TRBV2 and TRBJ2-7, with D unresolved. From germline, CDR1 is SNHLY and CDR2 FYNNEI. Trimming shortened V by 5 bases and J by 3 bases, and 11 bases separated the two germline ends. The CDR3 is 13 residues long. In nucleotides, the CDR3 is TGTGCCAGCAGTTCGGACGTAGACTACGAGCAGTACTTC. Protein sequence: CASSSDVDYEQYF.

This clonotype was seen more than once but under ten times. This chain uses TRBV7-3 with TRBJ2-3; 10 bases are shared with TRBD2. This CDR3 has 15 amino acids. J was trimmed by 5 bases and V by 5 bases; bases with no gene match: 7. Germline CDR1 is SGHTA and CDR2 is FQGTGA. The CDR3 protein is CASSPLAGVGDTQYF. Here the CDR3 DNA reads TGTGCCAGCAGCCCCCTAGCGGGGGTGGGAGATACGCAGTATTTT. The variable domain in full, completed from reference TRBV7-3 and TRBJ2-3, reads GAGVSQTPSNKVTEKGKYVELRCDPISGHTALYWYRQSLGQGPEFLIYFQGTGAADDSGLPNDRFFAVRPEGSVSTLKIQRTERGDSAVYLCASSPLAGVGDTQYFGPGTRLTVL.

Points on this clonotype: This sequence may be a read error, since a much larger clone differs from it by one base. The chain employs TRBV20-1 and TRBJ1-6, with unresolved D. Trimming stripped 4 bases from V and 18 bases from J, with 13 bases between. This CDR3 spans 10 amino acids. Germline values: CDR1 DFQATT, CDR2 SNEGSKA (reference sequence). The CDR3 region is CSAKARTPHF. DNA of the CDR3: TGCAGTGCTAAGGCGAGAACCCCCCACTTT.

The V gene is TRBV2, the J gene TRBJ1-1; D is undetermined. There are 13 residues in the CDR3. CDR1 and CDR2 (germline): SNHLY, FYNNEI. Trimming left V 4 bases short and J 2 bases short, with 8 bases between. Here the CDR3 DNA reads TGTGCCAGCAGTGGCCTCGGCAACACTGAAGCTTTCTTT. Protein sequence: CASSGLGNTEAFF.

The sample holds many counts of this clonotype. The CDR3 loop reads CSASWQPKNIQYF. The CDR3 DNA sequence: TGCAGTGCTAGTTGGCAACCCAAAAACATTCAGTACTTC. J is TRBJ2-4 and V is TRBV20-1; D is undetermined. CDR1 is DFQATT and CDR2 is SNEGSKA in the germline V gene (reference sequence). Trimming pared 3 bases from V and 2 bases from J, leaving 8 bases between. This CDR3 spans 13 amino acids.

This clonotype was observed a few times. The genes are TRBV4-3 and TRBJ2-5; unclear D gene. The end of the DNA is better explained by TRBJ2-7, so the J call may be wrong. The CDR3 extends over 15 amino acids. Germline CDR1 LGHNA, CDR2 YSLEER. CDR3 DNA sequence: TGCGCCAGCAGCCAAGAGACACAAAGGGCCTACGAGCAGTACTTC. It specifies CASSQETQRAYEQYF.

This clonotype was counted only a few times. Mismatch with germline at one junction end may stem from a read error. This chain uses TRBV5-6 with TRBJ1-2; no firm D call. Germline V CDR1 and CDR2: SGHDT, YYEEEE. The CDR3 totals 13 residues. CDR3 sequence: CASSLAPHYGCTF. In nucleotides, the CDR3 is TGTGCCAGCAGCTTGGCCCCGCACTATGGCTGCACCTTC.

This clonotype came up many times. The chain couples TRBV6-1 to TRBJ1-2; D remains unclear. This CDR3 is 12 amino acids long. CDR1 and CDR2 from the germline V gene are MNHNS and SASEGT. Trimming took 5 bases from V and 4 from J, leaving 8 bases between them. Here the CDR3 DNA reads TGTGCCAGCAGTCGTGTGGGCTATGGCTACACCTTC. It yields the protein CASSRVGYGYTF.

This chain links TRBV7-3 with TRBJ2-7; D remains unclear. Between the trimmed V and J ends, which lost 1 base and 2 bases, there was a span of 18 bases. In germline, CDR1 is SGHTA, CDR2 FQGTGA. The CDR3 has 17 residues. CDR3 sequence: CASSLKARLGSPYEQYF. CDR3 sequence (DNA): TGTGCCAGCAGCTTAAAGGCGCGTTTAGGGTCGCCCTACGAGCAGTACTTC.

This clonotype has more than one count but fewer than ten. The chain couples TRBV20-1 to TRBJ1-2; TRBD1 aligns across 12 bases. Germline CDR1 and CDR2: DFQATT and SNEGSKA (reference sequence). With V trimmed by 8 bases and J by 2 bases, 3 bases remained unmatched. The CDR3 is 13 amino acids. As DNA, the CDR3 is TGCAGTACCGGGACAGGGGGCAACTATGGCTACACCTTC. Its translation: CSTGTGGNYGYTF.

The table lists this clonotype with a few counts. The chain is built from TRBV6-1 and TRBJ1-1; D unclear. In germline, CDR1 is MNHNS, CDR2 SASEGT. The CDR3 totals 16 residues. V was trimmed by 4 bases and J by 7 bases, leaving 22 bases between them. The CDR3 nucleotides are TGTGCCAGCAGTGCCCCGGAGTCCTACATTACGAGTGAAGCTTTCTTT. Its protein product is CASSAPESYITSEAFF.

This clonotype was observed a few times. The rearrangement uses TRBV5-1 and TRBJ2-7; the match to TRBD1 covers 8 bases. This CDR3 is built from 15 residues. Germline V gives CDR1 SGHRS, CDR2 YFSETQ. Trimming took 4 bases from V and 1 from J; bases not matched to a gene: 7. This CDR3 reads CASSVGQGDSYEQYF. The CDR3 DNA reads as TGCGCCAGCAGCGTAGGACAGGGCGATTCCTACGAGCAGTACTTC.

As for this clonotype: It may be a read error: a sequence one base away is much more abundant. The CDR3 loop reads CAGSFSSGAISTDTQYF. The DNA of the CDR3 is TGTGCCGGCAGTTTTTCCTCTGGAGCGATTAGCACAGATACGCAGTATTTT. The rearrangement joins TRBV27 to TRBJ2-3; D uncertain. This CDR3 spans 17 amino acids. Germline CDR1 reads MNHEY; CDR2 reads SMNVEV (reference sequence).

This clonotype was recorded many times. This chain joins TRBV20-1 and TRBJ2-4, with 14 bases that match TRBD2. CDR1 and CDR2 (germline): DFQATT, SNEGSKA (reference sequence). V lost 5 bases and J lost 0; bases outside the gene matches: 3. This CDR3 is built from 16 residues. As DNA, the CDR3 is TGCAGTGCTGCCGGGACTAGCGGGGGAGCCAAAAACATTCAGTACTTC. It yields the protein CSAAGTSGGAKNIQYF.

This clonotype was picked up a small number of times. The chain has TRBV12-3 or TRBV12-4 and TRBJ2-7; D may be TRBD1 or TRBD2 (6 bases each). The CDR3 has 16 residues. The germline V and J ends were trimmed by 6 bases and 2 bases, with 20 bases remaining between them. This chain's CDR3 is CASSTPQGGPPYEQYF. Here the CDR3 DNA reads TGTGCCAGCAGCACCCCACAGGGAGGACCCCCCTACGAGCAGTACTTC.

About this clonotype: It may be a read error: a sequence one base away is much more abundant. V gene TRBV18 combines with J gene TRBJ2-5; a possible D gene is TRBD2 (6 bases). Trimming left V 4 bases short and J 11 bases short, with 20 bases between. The CDR3 is 14 residues long. Germline assignment: CDR1 KGHSH and CDR2 LQKENI. Here the CDR3 DNA reads TGTGCCAGCTCACTCAACCAACTAGCAGAGGAGCAGTACTTC. Translation gives CASSLNQLAEEQYF.

The rearrangement uses TRBV29-1 and TRBJ2-1; no firm D call. CDR3 length equals 13 residues. Trimming removed 7 bases from V and 7 bases from J, with 17 bases in between. Germline V gene data show CDR1 as SQVTM and CDR2 as ANQGSEA. CDR3 amino acids: CSAVQMHRNEQFF. The DNA for the CDR3 is TGCAGCGCTGTCCAGATGCATAGGAATGAGCAGTTCTTC.

There are a few counts of this clonotype. The V and J genes are TRBV6-5 and TRBJ1-5, with D perhaps TRBD1 (6 bases). The germline CDR1 and CDR2 sequences are MNHEY and SVGAGI. This CDR3 has 15 residues. Trimming left V 5 bases short and J 3 bases short, with 14 bases between. The CDR3 loop reads CASSNTGSANQPQHF. The DNA for the CDR3 is TGTGCCAGCAGTAATACAGGGTCGGCCAATCAGCCCCAGCATTTT.

This clonotype was picked up many times. This rearrangement joins TRBV7-2 to TRBJ2-5, with D possibly matching TRBD2 (6 bases). The CDR3 is 17 residues long. Germline lookup yields CDR1 SGHTA and CDR2 FQGNSA. V was trimmed by 5 bases and J by 5 bases, leaving 24 bases between them. The CDR3 spells CASSPLTSWVKRETQYF. CDR3 DNA: TGTGCCAGCAGCCCCCTAACTAGCTGGGTTAAACGGGAGACCCAGTACTTC.

The V call is TRBV3-1, the J call TRBJ1-2; D ambiguous. The CDR3 spans 15 residues. Germline CDR1 reads LGHDT; CDR2 reads YNNKEL (reference sequence). V was pared by 0 bases and J by 7 bases, with 15 bases between. The CDR3 DNA reads as TGTGCCAGCAGCCAAGATGGCGCAGGATGGCGTGGCTACACCTTC. Encoded protein: CASSQDGAGWRGYTF.

This clonotype was counted only a few times. This could be a read error, since a much larger clone is one nucleotide away. The chain couples TRBV15 to TRBJ2-5; D might be TRBD1 (6 bases). The germline gives CDR1 LNHNV, CDR2 YYDKDF (reference sequence). Trimming left V 1 base short and J 1 base short, with 13 bases between. CDR3 length equals 16 residues. The CDR3 bases are TGTGCCACCAGCAGAGGCCCGGACAGACTCCAAGAGACCCAGTACTTC. Residues: CATSRGPDRLQETQYF.

Regarding this clonotype: One end of the junction varies from germline; a read error may be responsible. The V and J genes are TRBV7-2 and TRBJ2-1; 11 nucleotides align to TRBD2. This CDR3 has 17 residues. Germline CDR1 is SGHTA and CDR2 is FQGNSA. The CDR3 sequence: CARSTYLAGGAYNEQFF. In DNA, the CDR3 is TGTGCCCGCAGCACCTATCTAGCGGGAGGTGCCTACAATGAGCAGTTCTTC.

The sample holds many counts of this clonotype. The rearrangement uses TRBV25-1 and TRBJ2-7; D is perhaps TRBD1 (6 bases). CDR1 is MGHDK, CDR2 SYGVNS, per germline. The CDR3 runs 15 residues. V shed 0 bases and J shed 0 bases, with 9 bases lying between them. The CDR3 spells CASSEYGGLSYEQYF. The CDR3 nucleotides are TGTGCCAGCAGTGAATATGGGGGCCTCTCCTACGAGCAGTACTTC.

The chain joins TRBV12-3 or TRBV12-4 to TRBJ2-4, with D uncertain. Trimming took off 8 bases at V and 0 bases at J, with 14 bases between the two ends. This CDR3 comprises 15 residues. The CDR3 spells CASSATVPAKNIQYF. The CDR3 DNA reads TGTGCCAGCTCGGCTACTGTACCAGCCAAAAACATTCAGTACTTC.

This clonotype was seen a handful of times. This rearrangement joins TRBV13 to TRBJ1-1, with 7 positions matching TRBD1. The CDR3 has 16 residues. The junction had 14 bases not matched to a gene; V was cut back by 6 bases and J by 4 bases. Germline CDR1 PRHDT, CDR2 FYEKMQ (reference sequence). In nucleotides, the CDR3 is TGTGCCAGCAGTTCAACGCGGGGACAGCCAGGCACTGAAGCTTTCTTT. It specifies CASSSTRGQPGTEAFF.